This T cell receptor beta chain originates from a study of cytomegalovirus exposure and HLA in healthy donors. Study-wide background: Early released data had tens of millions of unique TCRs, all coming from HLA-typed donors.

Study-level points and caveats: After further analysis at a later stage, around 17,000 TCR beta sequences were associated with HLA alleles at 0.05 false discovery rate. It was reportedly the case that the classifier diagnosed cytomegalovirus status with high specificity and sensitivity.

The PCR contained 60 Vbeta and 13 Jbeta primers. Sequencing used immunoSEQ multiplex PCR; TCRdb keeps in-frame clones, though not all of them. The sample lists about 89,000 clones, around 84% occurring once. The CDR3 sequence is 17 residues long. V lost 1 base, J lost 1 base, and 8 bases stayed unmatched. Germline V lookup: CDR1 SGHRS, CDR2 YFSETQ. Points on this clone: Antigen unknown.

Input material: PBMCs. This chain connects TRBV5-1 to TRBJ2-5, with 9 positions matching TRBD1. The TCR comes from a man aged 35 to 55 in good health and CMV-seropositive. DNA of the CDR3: TGCGCCAGCAGCTTGCCCTCGGTGACAGGGGGCCAAGAGACCCAGTACTTC. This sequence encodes CASSLPSVTGGQETQYF. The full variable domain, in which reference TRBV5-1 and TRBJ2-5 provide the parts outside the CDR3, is KAGVTQTPRYLIKTRGQQVTLSCSPISGHRSVSWYQQTPGQGLQFLFEYFSETQRNKGNFPGRFSGRQFSNSRSEMNVSTLELGDSALYLCASSLPSVTGGQETQYFGPGTRLLVL.